These T cell receptor beta chains were read from a single sample in a study of post-analysis software for immune sequencing data. From the PCR reads, TCRdb called clonotypes with MiXCR, one entry per CDR3 protein. The sample has under 200,000 distinct CDR3 sequences; approximately 28% are singletons. The sequenced sample consisted of blood. The receptors were sampled from a girl aged 2-17 years with multiple sclerosis. The CDR3 runs from the conserved cysteine through the conserved F or W.

length,J,V,CDR3
15,TRBJ1-1,TRBV27,CASSLRAAPNTEAFF
13,TRBJ1-2,TRBV3-1,CASSQNDLYGYTF
16,TRBJ2-3,TRBV7-9,CASSPTGGRGTDTQYF
15,TRBJ2-5,TRBV5-1,CASPLAGTGEETQYF
17,TRBJ2-2,TRBV28,CASTTLPGGANTGELFF
16,TRBJ1-1,TRBV6-2/TRBV6-3,CASRIYPQTVNTEAFF
18,TRBJ2-4,TRBV4-2,CASSQDGTGRTASNIQYF
15,TRBJ1-2,TRBV12-3/TRBV12-4,CASSLVQGASNGYTF
14,TRBJ2-7,TRBV20-1,CGARGAGGGNEQYF
14,TRBJ2-1,TRBV5-1,CASSLAPRDNEQFF
16,TRBJ1-6,TRBV20-1,CSARVGESSYNSPLHF
13,TRBJ2-1,TRBV12-3/TRBV12-4,CACGLSSYNEQFF
13,TRBJ1-6,TRBV5-7,CASTLRRASPLHF
10,TRBJ2-7,TRBV30,CACKWGEQYF
14,TRBJ1-1,TRBV5-4,CASSPGGGGTEAFF
16,TRBJ2-1,TRBV5-1,CASSHPSGPSYNEQFF
14,TRBJ2-7,TRBV7-8,CASSWSDRGYEQYF
15,TRBJ2-7,TRBV7-9,CASSSLTRKGYEQYF
18,TRBJ2-1,TRBV3-1,CASSRFTSTSGLYNEQFF
16,TRBJ2-2,TRBV20-1,CSARTGQGRNTGELFF
15,TRBJ2-4,TRBV6-5,CASSYSWLARNIQYF
13,TRBJ1-2,TRBV6-5,CASSYSRVYGYTF
13,TRBJ2-7,TRBV20-1,CSAGSGGAREQYF
17,TRBJ1-5,TRBV12-3/TRBV12-4,CASSPGWAGGAGQPQHF
13,TRBJ2-7,TRBV5-1,CASSLAPGNEQYF
18,TRBJ1-4,TRBV6-5,CASSHRDKGPVANEKLFF
14,-,TRBV5-1,CASSSGAGAVEQYF
18,TRBJ1-2,TRBV3-1,CASSLIPGHYQGDYGYTF
11,TRBJ2-5,TRBV20-1,CSTGIERTQYF
16,TRBJ2-3,TRBV20-1,CSARTSGGLFTDTQYF
14,TRBJ2-1,TRBV29-1,CSVEGGGLNNEQFF
12,TRBJ1-2,TRBV5-6,CASSLGYDGYTF
16,TRBJ2-3,TRBV5-1,CASSLRTSGRSDTQYF
13,TRBJ1-1,TRBV7-2,CASSFLGQVKAFF
15,TRBJ2-1,TRBV12-3/TRBV12-4,CASRYRRTINNEQFF
16,TRBJ2-2,TRBV28,CASLAGRVINTGELFF
15,TRBJ1-2,TRBV18,CASSPGRRTNYGYTF
16,TRBJ2-2,TRBV7-9,CASSPQGAGNTGELFF
19,TRBJ2-6,TRBV5-1,CASSSRAQGASSGANVLTF
15,TRBJ2-3,TRBV5-1,CASSIDSGFADTQYF
15,TRBJ2-1,TRBV5-1,CASGSTGSSYNEQFF
13,TRBJ2-7,TRBV27,CASSLKQSYEQYF
16,TRBJ2-1,TRBV29-1,CSVLLGGISSYNEQFF
15,TRBJ1-1,TRBV7-6,CASSLSRGRNTEAFF
13,TRBJ1-2,TRBV12-3/TRBV12-4,CASSLAVRGGYTF
14,TRBJ2-1,TRBV20-1,CSARGVQYNDEQFF
18,TRBJ1-1,TRBV20-1,CSARDFVGSPDGNTGAFF
14,TRBJ1-2,TRBV7-2,CASSCTPGERSYTF